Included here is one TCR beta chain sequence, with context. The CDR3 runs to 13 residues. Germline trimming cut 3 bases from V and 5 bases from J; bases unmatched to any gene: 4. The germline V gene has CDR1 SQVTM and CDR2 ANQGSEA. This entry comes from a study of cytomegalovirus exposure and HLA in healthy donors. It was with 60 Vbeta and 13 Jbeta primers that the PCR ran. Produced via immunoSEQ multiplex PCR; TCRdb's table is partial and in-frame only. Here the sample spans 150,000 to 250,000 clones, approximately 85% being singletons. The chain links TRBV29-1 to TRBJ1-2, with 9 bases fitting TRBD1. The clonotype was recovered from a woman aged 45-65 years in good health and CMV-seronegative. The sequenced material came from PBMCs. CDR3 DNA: TGCAGCGTTGAGCTCGGGACAGGGTATGGCTACACCTTC. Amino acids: CSVELGTGYGYTF.